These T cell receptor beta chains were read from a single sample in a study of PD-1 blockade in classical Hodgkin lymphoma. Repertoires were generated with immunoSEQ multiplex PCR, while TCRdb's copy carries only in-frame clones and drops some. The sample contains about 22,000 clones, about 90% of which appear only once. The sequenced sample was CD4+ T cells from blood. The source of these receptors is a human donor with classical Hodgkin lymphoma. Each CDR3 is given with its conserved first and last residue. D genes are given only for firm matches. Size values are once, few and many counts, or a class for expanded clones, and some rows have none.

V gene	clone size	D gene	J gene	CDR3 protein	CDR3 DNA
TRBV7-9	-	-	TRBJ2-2	CASSLARANTGELFF	TGTGCCAGCAGCTTAGCCAGAGCAAACACCGGGGAGCTGTTTTTT
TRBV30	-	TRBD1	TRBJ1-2	CAWTGGVSDGYTF	TGTGCCTGGACAGGGGGCGTCTCGGATGGCTACACCTTC
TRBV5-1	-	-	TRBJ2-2	CASSSGSTPGTGELFF	TGCGCCAGCAGCTCTGGTTCAACCCCGGGGACCGGGGAGCTGTTTTTT
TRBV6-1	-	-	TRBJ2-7	CASSERSYEQYF	TGTGCCAGCAGTGAGCGATCCTACGAGCAGTACTTC
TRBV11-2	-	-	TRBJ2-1	CASSLVGNSYNEQFF	TGTGCCAGCAGCCTAGTGGGCAACTCCTACAATGAGCAGTTCTTC
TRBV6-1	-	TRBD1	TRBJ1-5	CASIQQGAGNQPQHF	TGTGCCAGCATCCAACAGGGGGCGGGCAATCAGCCCCAGCATTTT
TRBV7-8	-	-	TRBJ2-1	CASSRSMALGNEQFF	TGTGCCAGCAGTCGGTCTATGGCCCTGGGGAATGAGCAGTTCTTC
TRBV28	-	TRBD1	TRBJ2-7	CASSTGTEFYEQYF	TGTGCCAGCAGTACCGGGACAGAATTTTACGAGCAGTACTTC
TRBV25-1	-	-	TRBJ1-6	CASSGDTWGLSSPLHF	TGTGCCAGCAGTGGAGATACTTGGGGGTTAAGCTCACCCCTCCACTTT
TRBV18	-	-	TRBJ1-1	CASSRQHFVNTEAFF	TGTGCCAGCTCAAGGCAGCATTTCGTGAACACTGAAGCTTTCTTT
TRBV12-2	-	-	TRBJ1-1	CASRFYPQGAENTEAFF	TGTGCAAGTCGTTTTTACCCCCAGGGGGCAGAGAACACTGAAGCTTTCTTT
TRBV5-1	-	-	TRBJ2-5	CASSSFQGFGGTQYF	TGCGCCAGCAGCTCCTTTCAGGGTTTCGGGGGGACCCAGTACTTC
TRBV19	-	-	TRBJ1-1	CASSMGRTGTEAFF	TGTGCCAGTAGTATGGGTCGGACCGGCACTGAAGCTTTCTTT
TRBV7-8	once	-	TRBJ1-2	CASSFVARAPLSLYYGYTF	TGTGCCAGCAGCTTCGTCGCCAGGGCCCCTTTATCCCTATACTATGGCTACACCTTC
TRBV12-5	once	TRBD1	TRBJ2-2	CASGPRQGVTGELFF	TGTGCTAGTGGTCCCCGACAGGGGGTTACCGGGGAGCTGTTTTTT
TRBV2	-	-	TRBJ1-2	CASREDRFYGYTF	TGTGCCAGCAGAGAGGACAGATTCTATGGCTACACCTTC
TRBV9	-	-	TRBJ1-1	CASSENTGNTEAFF	TGTGCCAGCAGCGAGAATACAGGTAACACTGAAGCTTTCTTT
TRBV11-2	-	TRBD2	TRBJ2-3	CASSLQAGGPGDTQYF	TGTGCCAGCAGCTTACAGGCGGGGGGGCCGGGAGATACGCAGTATTTT
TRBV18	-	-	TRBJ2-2	CASSREQGNTGELFF	TGTGCCAGCTCACGAGAACAGGGGAACACCGGGGAGCTGTTTTTT
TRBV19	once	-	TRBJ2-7	CASSSTYSGLYEQYF	TGTGCCAGTAGTTCGACATACTCAGGGTTATACGAGCAGTACTTC
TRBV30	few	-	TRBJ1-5	CAWTRENQPQHF	TGTGCCTGGACCAGAGAAAATCAGCCCCAGCATTTT
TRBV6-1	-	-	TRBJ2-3	CASSWTALSTDTQYF	TGTGCCAGCAGTTGGACAGCCCTGAGCACAGATACGCAGTATTTT